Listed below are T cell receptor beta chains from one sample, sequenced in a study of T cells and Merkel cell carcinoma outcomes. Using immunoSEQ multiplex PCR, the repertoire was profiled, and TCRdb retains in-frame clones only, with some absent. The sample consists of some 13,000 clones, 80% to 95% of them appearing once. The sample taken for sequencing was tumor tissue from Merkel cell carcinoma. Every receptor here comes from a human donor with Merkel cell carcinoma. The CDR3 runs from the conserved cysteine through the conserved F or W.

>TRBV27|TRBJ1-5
CASSLSADGYQPQHF
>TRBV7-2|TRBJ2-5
CASSLTETQYF
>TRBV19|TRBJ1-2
CASSGWTVVYGYTF
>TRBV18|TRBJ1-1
CASDYIGSSTEAFF
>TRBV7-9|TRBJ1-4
CASSSQVGVEKLFF
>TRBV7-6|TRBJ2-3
CASSLFGQRADTQYF
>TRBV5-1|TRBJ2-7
CASSERGGGLEQYF
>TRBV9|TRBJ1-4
CASSALGEKLFF
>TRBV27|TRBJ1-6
CASSSDGRYYNSPLHF
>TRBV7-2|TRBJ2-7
CASSLVGGRYEQYF
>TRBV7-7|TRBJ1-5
CASSIRIGVSNQPQHF
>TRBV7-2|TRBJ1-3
CASSSQVGNTIYF
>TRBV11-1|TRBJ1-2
CASSLKGTNYGYTF
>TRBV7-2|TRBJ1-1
CASSPVGGASYEAFF
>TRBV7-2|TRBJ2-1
CASRRRGRLGNEQFF
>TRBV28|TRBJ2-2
CASTTTGSTGELFF
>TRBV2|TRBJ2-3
CASTNRVNTDTQYF
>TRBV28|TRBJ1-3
CASSSSMDRGGNTIYF
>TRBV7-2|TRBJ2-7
CASSLAWREYEQYF
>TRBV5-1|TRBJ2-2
CASSLVAGEGELFF
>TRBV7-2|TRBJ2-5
CASSQGLPGQETQYF
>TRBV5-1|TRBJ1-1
CASSPFPGAGTEAFF
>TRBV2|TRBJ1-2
CASRAMWDYGYTF
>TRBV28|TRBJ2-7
CASSLGGTIDREQYF
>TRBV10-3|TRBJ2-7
CAISESRGYEQYF
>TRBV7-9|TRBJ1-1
CASSLETGVNTEAFF
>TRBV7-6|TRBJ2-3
CASSLVFTDTQYF
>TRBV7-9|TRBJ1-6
CASSLAETALLHF
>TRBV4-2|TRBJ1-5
CASSPRDQNQPQHF
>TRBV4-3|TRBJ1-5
CASSQDRTANQPQHF
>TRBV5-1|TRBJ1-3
CASSLEGTAGNTIYF
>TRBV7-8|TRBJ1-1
CASSPQGGTEAFF
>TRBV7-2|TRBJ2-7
CASSFTGTSGSWYEQYF
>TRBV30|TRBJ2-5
CAWRLAGETQYF
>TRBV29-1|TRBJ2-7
CSVIGTSYEQYF
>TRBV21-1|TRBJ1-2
CASSKTGGESYGYTF
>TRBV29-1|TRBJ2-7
CSAGGTTFEQYF
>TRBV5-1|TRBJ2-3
CASSLPEGADTQYF
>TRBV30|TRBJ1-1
CAWMGQSKRTEAFF
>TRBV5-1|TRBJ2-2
CASSRDRDTGELFF
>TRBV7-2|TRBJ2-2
CASRGGYTGELFF
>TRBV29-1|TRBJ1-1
CSVVGYTEAFF
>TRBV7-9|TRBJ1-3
CASTRRRQGLSGNTIYF
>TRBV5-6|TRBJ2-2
CASSLIGLAGGVTGELFF
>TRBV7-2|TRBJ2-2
CASREQTSNTGELFF
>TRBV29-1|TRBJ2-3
CSVSPGTVTDTQYF